This TCR beta chain was retrieved from a study of T cells in Graves' hyperthyroidism and ophthalmopathy. This clonotype has at least ten counts. What it binds is unknown. Exclusion criteria comprised uncontrolled infection, other autoimmune disease, pregnancy or lactation. TCR beta CDR3 region amplification was performed from RNA transcripts. First-round RT-PCR of the TCR CDR3 relied on the HTBI primer set. TCRdb used MiXCR to reprocess the multiplex PCR reads, holding one entry per CDR3 protein. The sample lists 190,000 or so distinct CDR3 sequences; 15% to 20% were seen once. General study points: Expanded thyroid clonotypes (above 0.001) were mostly also found in blood.

V gave up 5 bases and J gave up 5 bases; unmatched junction bases: 6. Germline V gene sequence: CDR1 SEHNR, CDR2 FQNEAQ (reference sequence). CDR3 size: 15 residues. The chain links TRBV7-9 to TRBJ1-1; 12 bases fit TRBD1. What was sequenced was blood. The receptor was derived from a man between 35 and 55 years old with Graves' hyperthyroidism. The CDR3 region has the DNA TGTGCCAGCAGCATGGGACAGGGGGCCCGGACTGAAGCTTTCTTT. Its protein is CASSMGQGARTEAFF.